Listed here is a single T cell receptor beta chain. Its antigen is not known. This was the immunoSEQ v3.0 assay at survey level. Sequencing used immunoSEQ multiplex PCR; TCRdb keeps in-frame clones, though not all of them. The table includes 32,000 or so clones, about 74% detected once. These data are taken from a study of long-term antiretroviral therapy in people with HIV. Findings and limits, study-wide: In the period from the mid-2000s to the late 2010s, blood was collected, possibly under older ART regimens. Versus controls, repertoires in people with HIV had narrower CDR3 length ranges.

With 4 bases removed from V and 4 bases from J, the gap between germline ends came to 5 bases. Per germline, CDR1 LNHNV and CDR2 YYDKDF (reference sequence). The CDR3 covers 11 residues. The sequence derives from a woman between 50 and 59 years old with HIV. Sequenced here: unsorted PBMCs, sampled 2 years after starting antiretroviral therapy. This chain uses TRBV15 with TRBJ2-7; D gene unclear. The CDR3 nucleotides are TGTGCCACCAGCAATCTATACGAGCAGTACGTC. As protein: CATSNLYEQYV.